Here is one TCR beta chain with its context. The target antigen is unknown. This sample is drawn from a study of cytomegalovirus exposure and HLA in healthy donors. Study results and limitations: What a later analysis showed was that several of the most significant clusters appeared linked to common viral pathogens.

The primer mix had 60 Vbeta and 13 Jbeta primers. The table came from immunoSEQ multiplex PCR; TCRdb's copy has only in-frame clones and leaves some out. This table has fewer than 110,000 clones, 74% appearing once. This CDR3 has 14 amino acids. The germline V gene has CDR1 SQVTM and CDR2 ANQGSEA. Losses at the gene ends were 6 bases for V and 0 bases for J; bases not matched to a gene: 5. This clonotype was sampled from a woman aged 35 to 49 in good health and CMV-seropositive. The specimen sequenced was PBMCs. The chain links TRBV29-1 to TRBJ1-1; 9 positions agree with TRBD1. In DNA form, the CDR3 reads TGCAGCGTCAGGACAGGGGCCGTGAACACTGAAGCTTTCTTT. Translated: CSVRTGAVNTEAFF.